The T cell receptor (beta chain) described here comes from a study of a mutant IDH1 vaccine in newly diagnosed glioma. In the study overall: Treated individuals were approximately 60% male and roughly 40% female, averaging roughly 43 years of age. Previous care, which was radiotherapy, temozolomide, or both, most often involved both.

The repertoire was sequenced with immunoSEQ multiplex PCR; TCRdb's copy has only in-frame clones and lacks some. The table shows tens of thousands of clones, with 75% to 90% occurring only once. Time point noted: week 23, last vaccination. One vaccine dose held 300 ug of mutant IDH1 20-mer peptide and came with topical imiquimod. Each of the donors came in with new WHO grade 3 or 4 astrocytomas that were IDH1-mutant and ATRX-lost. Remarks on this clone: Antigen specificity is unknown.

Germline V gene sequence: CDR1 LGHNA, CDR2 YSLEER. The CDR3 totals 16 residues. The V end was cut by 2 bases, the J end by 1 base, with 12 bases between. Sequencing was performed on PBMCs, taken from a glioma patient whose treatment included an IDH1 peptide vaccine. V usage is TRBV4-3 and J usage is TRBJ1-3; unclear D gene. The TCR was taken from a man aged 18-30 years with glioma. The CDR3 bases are TGCGCCAGCAGCCAATTTAAGGGATCGTCTGGAAACACCATATATTTT. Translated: CASSQFKGSSGNTIYF.